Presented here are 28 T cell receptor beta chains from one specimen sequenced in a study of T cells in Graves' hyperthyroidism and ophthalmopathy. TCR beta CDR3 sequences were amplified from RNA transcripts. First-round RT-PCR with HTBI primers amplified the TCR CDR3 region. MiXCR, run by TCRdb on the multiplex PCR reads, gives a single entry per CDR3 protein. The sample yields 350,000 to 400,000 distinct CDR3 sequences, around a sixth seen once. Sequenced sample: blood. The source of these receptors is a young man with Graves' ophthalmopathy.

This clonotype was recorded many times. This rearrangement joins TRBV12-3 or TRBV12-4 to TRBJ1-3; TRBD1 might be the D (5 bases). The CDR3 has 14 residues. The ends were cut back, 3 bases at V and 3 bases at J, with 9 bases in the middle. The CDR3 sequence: CASSFSGNGNTIYF. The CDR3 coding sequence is TGTGCCAGCAGTTTCTCAGGGAATGGAAACACCATATATTTT.

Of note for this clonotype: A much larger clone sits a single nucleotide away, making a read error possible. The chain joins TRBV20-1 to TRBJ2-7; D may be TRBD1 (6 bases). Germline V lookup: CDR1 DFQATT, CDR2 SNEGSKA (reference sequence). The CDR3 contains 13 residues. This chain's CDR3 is CSGRGQGFHEQYF. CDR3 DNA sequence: TGCAGTGGTAGAGGGCAGGGGTTCCACGAGCAGTACTTC.

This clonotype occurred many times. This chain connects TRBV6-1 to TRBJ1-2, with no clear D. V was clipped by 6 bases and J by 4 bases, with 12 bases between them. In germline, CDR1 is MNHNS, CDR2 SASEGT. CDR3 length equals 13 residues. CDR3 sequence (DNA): TGTGCCAGCAGCCCCGAGACGAGCTATGGCTACACCTTC. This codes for CASSPETSYGYTF.

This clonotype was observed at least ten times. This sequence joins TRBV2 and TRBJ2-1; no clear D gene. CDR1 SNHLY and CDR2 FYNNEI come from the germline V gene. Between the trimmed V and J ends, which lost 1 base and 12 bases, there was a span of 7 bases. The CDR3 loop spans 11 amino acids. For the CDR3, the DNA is TGTGCCAGCAGTGAAGGGGTTGGGCAGTTCTTC. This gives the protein CASSEGVGQFF.

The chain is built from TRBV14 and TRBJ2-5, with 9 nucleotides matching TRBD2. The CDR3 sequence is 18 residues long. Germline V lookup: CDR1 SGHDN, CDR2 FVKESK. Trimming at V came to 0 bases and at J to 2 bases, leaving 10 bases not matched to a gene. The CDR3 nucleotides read TGTGCCAGCAGCCAAGAACGGCTAGCGGGGTTACCACAAGAGACCCAGTACTTC. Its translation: CASSQERLAGLPQETQYF.

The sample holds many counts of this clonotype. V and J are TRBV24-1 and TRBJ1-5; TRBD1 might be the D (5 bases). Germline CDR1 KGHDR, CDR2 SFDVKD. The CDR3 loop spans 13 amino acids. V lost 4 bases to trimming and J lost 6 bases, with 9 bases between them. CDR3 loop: CATSDGAFQPQHF. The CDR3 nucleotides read TGTGCCACCAGTGACGGGGCATTTCAGCCCCAGCATTTT.

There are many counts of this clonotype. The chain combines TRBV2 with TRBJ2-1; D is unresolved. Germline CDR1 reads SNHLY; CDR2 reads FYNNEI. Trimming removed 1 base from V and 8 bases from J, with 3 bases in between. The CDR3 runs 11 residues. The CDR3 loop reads CASSEVYEQFF. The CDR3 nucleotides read TGTGCCAGCAGTGAAGTCTATGAGCAGTTCTTC.

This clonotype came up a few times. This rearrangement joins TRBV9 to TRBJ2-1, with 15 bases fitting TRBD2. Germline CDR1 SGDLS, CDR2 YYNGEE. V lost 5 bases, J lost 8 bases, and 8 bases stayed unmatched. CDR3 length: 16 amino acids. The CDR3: CASSSTGTSGGYEQFF. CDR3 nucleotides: TGTGCCAGCAGTTCTACCGGGACTAGCGGGGGGTATGAGCAGTTCTTC.

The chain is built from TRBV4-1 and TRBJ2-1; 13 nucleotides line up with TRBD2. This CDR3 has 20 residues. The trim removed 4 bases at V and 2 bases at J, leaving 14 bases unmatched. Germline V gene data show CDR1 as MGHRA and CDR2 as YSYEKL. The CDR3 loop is CASSLRQGLAGSPAYNEQFF. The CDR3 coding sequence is TGCGCCAGCAGCCTACGGCAGGGACTAGCGGGGTCCCCGGCCTACAATGAGCAGTTCTTC.

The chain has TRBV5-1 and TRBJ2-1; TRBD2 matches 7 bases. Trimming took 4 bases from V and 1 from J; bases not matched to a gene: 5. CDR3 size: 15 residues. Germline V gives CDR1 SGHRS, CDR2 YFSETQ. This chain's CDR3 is CASSASSGSYNEQFF. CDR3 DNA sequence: TGCGCCAGCAGCGCGTCTAGCGGTTCCTACAATGAGCAGTTCTTC.

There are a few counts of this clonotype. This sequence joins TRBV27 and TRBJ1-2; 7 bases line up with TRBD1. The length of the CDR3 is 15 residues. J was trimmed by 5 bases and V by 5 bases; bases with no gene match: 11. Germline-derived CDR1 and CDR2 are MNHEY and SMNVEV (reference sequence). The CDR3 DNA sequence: TGTGCCAGCAGTCCCGAGGGGGCGCTGGGGTATGGCTACACCTTC. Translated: CASSPEGALGYGYTF.

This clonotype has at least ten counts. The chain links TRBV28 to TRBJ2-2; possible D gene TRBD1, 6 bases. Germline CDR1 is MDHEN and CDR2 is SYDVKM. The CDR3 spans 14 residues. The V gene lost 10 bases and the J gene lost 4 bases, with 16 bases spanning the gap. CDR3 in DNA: TGTGCCACCTCAAAACGGACAGCCACCGGGGAGCTGTTTTTT. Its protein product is CATSKRTATGELFF.

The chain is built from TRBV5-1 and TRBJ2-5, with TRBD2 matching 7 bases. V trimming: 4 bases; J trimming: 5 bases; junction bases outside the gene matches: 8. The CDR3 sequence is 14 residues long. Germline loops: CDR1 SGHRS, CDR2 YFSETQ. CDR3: CASSRTGTTETQYF. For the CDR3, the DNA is TGCGCCAGCAGCCGGACCGGGACTACGGAGACCCAGTACTTC.

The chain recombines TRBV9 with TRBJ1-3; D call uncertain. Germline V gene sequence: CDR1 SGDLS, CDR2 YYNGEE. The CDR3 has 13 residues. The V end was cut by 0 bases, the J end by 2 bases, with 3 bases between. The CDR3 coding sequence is TGTGCCAGCAGCGTAGGCCCTGGAAACACCATATATTTT. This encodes CASSVGPGNTIYF.

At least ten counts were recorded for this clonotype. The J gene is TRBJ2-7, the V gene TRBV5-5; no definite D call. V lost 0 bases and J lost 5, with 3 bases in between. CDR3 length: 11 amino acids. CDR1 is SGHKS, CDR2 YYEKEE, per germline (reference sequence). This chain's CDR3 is CASSLADEQYF. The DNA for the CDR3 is TGTGCCAGCAGCTTGGCCGACGAGCAGTACTTC.

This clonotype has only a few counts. CDR3 bases: TGTGCCAGCAGCTTGGGCTTACGAAGAGGCGGGGAGCTGTTTTTT. Its translation is CASSLGLRRGGELFF. This rearrangement joins TRBV11-2 to TRBJ2-2; D remains ambiguous. CDR3 length: 15 amino acids. V was cut by 3 bases and J by 7 bases, with 15 bases left in between. CDR1 SGHAT and CDR2 FQNNGV come from the germline V gene.

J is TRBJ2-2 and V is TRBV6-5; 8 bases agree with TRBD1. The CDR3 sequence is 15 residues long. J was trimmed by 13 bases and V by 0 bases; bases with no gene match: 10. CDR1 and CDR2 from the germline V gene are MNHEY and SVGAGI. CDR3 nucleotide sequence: TGTGCCAGCAGTTACTCGACAGGGGAACAACCAGGGCTGTTTTTT. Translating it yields CASSYSTGEQPGLFF.

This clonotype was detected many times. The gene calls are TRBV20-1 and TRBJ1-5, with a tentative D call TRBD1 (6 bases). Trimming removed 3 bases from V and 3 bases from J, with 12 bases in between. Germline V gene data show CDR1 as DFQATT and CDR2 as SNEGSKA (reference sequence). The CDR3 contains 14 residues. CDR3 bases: TGCAGTGCTAGGGACCGGGACACCAATCAGCCCCAGCATTTT. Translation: CSARDRDTNQPQHF.

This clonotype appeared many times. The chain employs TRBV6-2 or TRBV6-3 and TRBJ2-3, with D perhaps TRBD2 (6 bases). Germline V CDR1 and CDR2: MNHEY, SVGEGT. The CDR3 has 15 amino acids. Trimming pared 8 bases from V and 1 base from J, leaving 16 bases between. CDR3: CASSTRQRGTDTQYF. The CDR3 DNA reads TGTGCCAGCTCCACCCGGCAGCGGGGCACAGATACGCAGTATTTT.

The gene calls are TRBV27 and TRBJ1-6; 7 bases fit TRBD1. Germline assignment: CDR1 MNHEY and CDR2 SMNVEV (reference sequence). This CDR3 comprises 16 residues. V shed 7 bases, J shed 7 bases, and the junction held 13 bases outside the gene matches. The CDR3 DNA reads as TGTGCCAGCACACTTACTAGGGGACAGCTAAATTCACCCCTCCACTTT. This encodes CASTLTRGQLNSPLHF.

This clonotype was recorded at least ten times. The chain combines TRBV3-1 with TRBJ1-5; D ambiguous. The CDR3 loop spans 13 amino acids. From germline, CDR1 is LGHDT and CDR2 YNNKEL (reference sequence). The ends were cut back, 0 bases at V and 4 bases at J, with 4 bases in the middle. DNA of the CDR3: TGTGCCAGCAGCCAAGACCCGAATCAGCCCCAGCATTTT. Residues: CASSQDPNQPQHF.

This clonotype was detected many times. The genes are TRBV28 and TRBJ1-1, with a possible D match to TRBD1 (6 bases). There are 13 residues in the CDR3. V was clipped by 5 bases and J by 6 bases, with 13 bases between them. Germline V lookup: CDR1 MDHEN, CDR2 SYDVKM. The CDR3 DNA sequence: TGTGCCAGCAGTCTGACAGGTGACCCTGAAGCTTTCTTT. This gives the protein CASSLTGDPEAFF.

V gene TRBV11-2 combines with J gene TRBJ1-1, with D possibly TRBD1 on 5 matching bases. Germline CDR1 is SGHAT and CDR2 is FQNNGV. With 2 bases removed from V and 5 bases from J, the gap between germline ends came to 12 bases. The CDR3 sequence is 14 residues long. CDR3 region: CASSLPGKATEAFF. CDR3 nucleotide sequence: TGTGCCAGCAGCTTACCAGGGAAGGCTACTGAAGCTTTCTTT.

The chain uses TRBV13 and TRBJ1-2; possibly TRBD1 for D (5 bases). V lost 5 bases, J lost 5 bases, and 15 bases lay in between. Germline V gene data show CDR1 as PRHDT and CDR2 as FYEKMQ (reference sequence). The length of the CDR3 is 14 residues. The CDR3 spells CASSPGTYGYGYTF. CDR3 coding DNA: TGTGCCAGCAGCCCCGGGACTTATGGTTATGGCTACACCTTC. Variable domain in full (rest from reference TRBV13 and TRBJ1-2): AAGVIQSPRHLIKEKRETATLKCYPIPRHDTVYWYQQGPGQDPQFLISFYEKMQSDKGSIPDRFSAQQFSDYHSELNMSSLELGDSALYFCASSPGTYGYGYTFGSGTRLTVV.

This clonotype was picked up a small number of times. CDR3 protein: CASSLSGTGVGDTQYF. CDR3 sequence (DNA): TGTGCCAGCAGTTTATCGGGGACAGGGGTGGGAGATACGCAGTATTTT. The rearrangement joins TRBV27 to TRBJ2-3; 10 bases align to TRBD1. With 0 bases clipped from V and 5 bases from J, the junction kept 5 bases outside the gene matches. The CDR3 spans 16 residues. Germline V gene data show CDR1 as MNHEY and CDR2 as SMNVEV (reference sequence).

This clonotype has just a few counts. For the CDR3, the DNA is TGTGCCAGCAGCGTAAGACAGATCGAAAAACTGTTTTTT. Protein: CASSVRQIEKLFF. The genes are TRBV13 and TRBJ1-4, with a weak D call TRBD1 (5 bases). Germline V CDR1 and CDR2: PRHDT, FYEKMQ (reference sequence). This CDR3 is 13 amino acids long. V lost 5 bases and J lost 8, with 12 bases in between.

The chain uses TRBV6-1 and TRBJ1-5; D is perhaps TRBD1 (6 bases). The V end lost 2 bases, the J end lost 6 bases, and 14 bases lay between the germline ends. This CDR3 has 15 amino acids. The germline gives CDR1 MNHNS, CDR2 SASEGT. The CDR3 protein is CASSEYTGQGQPQHF. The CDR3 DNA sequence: TGTGCCAGCAGTGAATACACAGGGCAAGGTCAGCCCCAGCATTTT.

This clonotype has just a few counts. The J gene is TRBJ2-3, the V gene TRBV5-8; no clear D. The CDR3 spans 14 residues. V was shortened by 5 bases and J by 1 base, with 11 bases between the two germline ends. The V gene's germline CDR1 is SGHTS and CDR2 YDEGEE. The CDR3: CASRTATRTDTQYF. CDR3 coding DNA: TGTGCCAGCAGGACCGCTACCCGCACAGATACGCAGTATTTT.